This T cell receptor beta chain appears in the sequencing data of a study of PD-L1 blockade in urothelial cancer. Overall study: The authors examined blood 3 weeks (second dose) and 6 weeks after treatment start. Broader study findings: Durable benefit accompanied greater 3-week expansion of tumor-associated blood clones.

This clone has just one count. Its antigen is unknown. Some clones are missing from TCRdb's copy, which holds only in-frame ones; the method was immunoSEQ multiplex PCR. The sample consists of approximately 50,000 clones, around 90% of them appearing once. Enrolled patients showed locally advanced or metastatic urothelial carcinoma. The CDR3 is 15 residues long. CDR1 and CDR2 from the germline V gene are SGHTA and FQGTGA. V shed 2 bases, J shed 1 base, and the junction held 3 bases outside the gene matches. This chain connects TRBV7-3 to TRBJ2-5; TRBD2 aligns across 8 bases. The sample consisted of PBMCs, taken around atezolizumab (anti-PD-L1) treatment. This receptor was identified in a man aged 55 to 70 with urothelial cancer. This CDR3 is CASSLAGGLQETQYF. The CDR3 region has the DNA TGTGCCAGCAGCTTAGCGGGGGGTCTCCAAGAGACCCAGTACTTC.